The sequence of this T cell receptor (beta chain) was determined in a study of T-cell memory formation after mild COVID-19. Study-wide findings and caveats: That cross-reactive memory joined was suggested by some responding clones appearing in pre-infection memory. Day 15 to 85 contractors were CD4/CD8 balanced; later expanders leaned CD4+. Researchers could not confirm that second-wave clones peaking on day 37 targeted SARS-CoV-2.

Germline values: CDR1 LNHNV, CDR2 YYDKDF (reference sequence). V lost 0 bases and J lost 2; bases outside the gene matches: 4. The CDR3 totals 16 residues. TCRdb re-analysed the 5' RACE reads in MiXCR, keeping a single row per CDR3 protein. The sample records 7,000 to 7,500 distinct CDR3 sequences, roughly a third being singletons. This clonotype was found many times. Antigen specificity is unknown. The sequence was obtained from an adult woman who had mild COVID-19 (a few samples of this study predate the infection). Cell type and time point are not known. Source material: PBMCs or a T cell subset sorted from them (not recorded which). The chain couples TRBV15 to TRBJ2-7, with 10 bases fitting TRBD2. CDR3 in amino acids: CATSRDWTSGAYEQYF. The CDR3 DNA reads as TGTGCCACCAGCAGAGATTGGACTAGCGGAGCCTACGAGCAGTACTTC.